The T cell receptor (beta chain) described here comes from a study of read filtering for tumor transcriptome and immune sequencing. The library was built from roughly 400 ng RNA with molecular barcoded adaptors for alpha/delta and beta/gamma chains. TCRdb called the reads again in MiXCR, with one record for every CDR3 protein. The sample has about 48,000 distinct CDR3 sequences; roughly 20% are singletons. Germline V CDR1 and CDR2: LNHDA, SQIVND (reference sequence). The CDR3 has 13 amino acids. The V end was cut by 4 bases, the J end by 4 bases, with 8 bases between. In the case of this clonotype: This may be a read error, as it is one base from a much larger clone.

The TCR originated in a donor over 35 with multiple myeloma. Sequencing input: a population of CD138-negative cells sorted from bone marrow. This chain uses TRBV19 with TRBJ1-5, with no clear D. CDR3 residues: CASSKSWNQPQHF. For the CDR3, the DNA is TGTGCCAGTAGTAAATCGTGGAATCAGCCCCAGCATTTT. The full variable domain, completed using reference TRBV19 and TRBJ1-5, is DGGITQSPKYLFRKEGQNVTLSCEQNLNHDAMYWYRQDPGQGLRLIYYSQIVNDFQKGDIAEGYSVSREKKESFPLTVTSAQKNPTAFYLCASSKSWNQPQHFGDGTRLSIL.